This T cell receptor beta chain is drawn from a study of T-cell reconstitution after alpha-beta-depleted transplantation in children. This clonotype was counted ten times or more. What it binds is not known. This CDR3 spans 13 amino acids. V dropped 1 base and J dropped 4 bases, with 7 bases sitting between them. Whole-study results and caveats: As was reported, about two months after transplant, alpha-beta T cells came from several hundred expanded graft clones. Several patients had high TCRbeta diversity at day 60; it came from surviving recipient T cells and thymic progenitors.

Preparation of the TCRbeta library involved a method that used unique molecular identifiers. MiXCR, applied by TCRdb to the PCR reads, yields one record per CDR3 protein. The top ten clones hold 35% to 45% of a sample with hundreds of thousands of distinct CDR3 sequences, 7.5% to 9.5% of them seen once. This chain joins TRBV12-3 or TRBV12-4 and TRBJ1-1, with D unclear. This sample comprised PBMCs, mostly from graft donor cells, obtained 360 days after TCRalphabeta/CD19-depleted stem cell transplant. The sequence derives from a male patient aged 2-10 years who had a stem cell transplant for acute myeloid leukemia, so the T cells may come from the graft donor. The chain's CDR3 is CASSLGEFTEAFF. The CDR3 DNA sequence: TGTGCCAGCAGTTTAGGGGAGTTCACTGAAGCTTTCTTT.